This TCR beta chain was captured by sequencing in a study of blood T cell repertoires in COVID-19. Background on the study: COVID-19 samples, acute and convalescent, were from the United States, Italy and Spain.

Sequenced by immunoSEQ multiplex PCR; TCRdb stores in-frame clones only, minus some. Among fewer than 350,000 clones listed, around 90% were seen once. V dropped 0 bases and J dropped 9; count of bases not matched to a gene: 3. Germline V lookup: CDR1 LGHDT, CDR2 YNNKEL (reference sequence). This CDR3 comprises 16 residues. Input material: peripheral blood. The TCR was taken from a man aged 30-40 years with COVID-19, enrolled during active disease. This rearrangement joins TRBV3-1 (or the pseudogene TRBV3-2) to TRBJ2-2; TRBD2 aligns across 14 bases. The CDR3 loop reads CASSQEGLAGGRELFF. DNA of the CDR3: TGTGCCAGCAGCCAAGAAGGACTAGCGGGAGGCCGGGAGCTGTTTTTT.